A selection of T cell receptor beta chains follows, all from one sample in a study of OX40 agonist ivuxolimab in advanced cancers. The method was immunoSEQ multiplex PCR; TCRdb's version includes in-frame clones alone and lacks a portion of them. Among about 62,000 clones listed, around 81% were seen once. This specimen consisted of CD4+ or CD8+ T cells sorted from blood, obtained in a trial of the OX40 agonist ivuxolimab. These receptors came from an adult with an advanced solid tumor such as melanoma, head and neck, liver or kidney cancer. Each CDR3 is given with its conserved first and last residue. Each record gives: V gene, CDR3 protein.

>TRBV10-2
CASRGDYEQFF
>TRBV20-1
CSAEDTYEQYF
>TRBV10-1
CASSEASADRSRPYEQYF
>TRBV30
CAWSNFGSNTGELFF
>TRBV18
CASSPGTGTAGEQFF
>TRBV19
CASSINRQAFNNEQFF
>TRBV5-1
CASSSFLGLNTEAFF
>TRBV15
CATSREVSSYEQYF
>TRBV5-1
CASSVHPTGTGVEAFF
>TRBV6-1
CASSEGYLDEQFF
>TRBV7-9
CASTRSGNRETQYF
>TRBV9
CASSVGPSLQTNYGYTF
>TRBV9
CASSVGTGGAHEQYF
>TRBV18
CASSPGSSGGNEQFF
>TRBV27
CASTPKGELIGRYTF
>TRBV10-3
CAISEPYLGQGGTEAFF
>TRBV5-1
CASSLVSSSPGISPLHF
>TRBV5-4
CASSPDLIYGTGNTEAFF
>TRBV7-2
CASSFGRVDYGYTF
>TRBV10-2
CASSVQGYEQYF
>TRBV11-2
CASSHSGGAGEQFF
>TRBV7-8
CASSLDNFYGYTF
>TRBV9
CASSVAQGYGYTF
>TRBV7-9
CASSLAGGETDTQYF
>TRBV5-1
CASSPRTVNTGELFF
>TRBV10-3
CAISEPENTEAFF
>TRBV19
CATSRAQGGETQYF
>TRBV5-5
CASTPGVTFSHNEQFF